The sequence of this TCR beta chain was determined in a study of sequential checkpoint blockade in melanoma (dated by TCRdb to the late 2010s). Looking at the study overall: In a 1:1 randomization, patients received either first-line nivolumab then ipilimumab (arm A) or ipilimumab then nivolumab (arm B). DNA from roughly 90 melanoma tumor samples collected before treatment underwent TCRbeta immunosequencing. Matched tumor biopsies were taken from around 22 patients before treatment and at week 13, after single-agent nivolumab (arm A) or ipilimumab (arm B). Maintenance nivolumab came after both trial sequences. Roughly three quarters of the matched tumor biopsy pairs taken before and after treatment were from the same lesion.

Reading the germline V gene gives CDR1 WSHSY and CDR2 SAAADI. The CDR3 holds 14 amino acids from the cysteine to the phenylalanine. The read is trimmed to its CDR3 DNA, 42 bases read in frame from base 1. V trim: 8 bases; J trim: 8 bases; unmatched bases: 7. This specimen's treatment or condition label, per the study, means: randomized to nivolumab then ipilimumab (arm A) or the reverse (arm B). Prior DNA-damaging chemotherapy had not been received by any trial patient. Samples were obtained from patients with melanoma enrolled in CheckMate 064, a randomized, open-label phase II trial of sequential checkpoint blockade. Genomic DNA from formalin-fixed paraffin-embedded (FFPE) tissue samples served as the input for tumor TCR sequencing. A word on this clone: What antigen it recognizes has not been identified. Base qualities are not provided; no much larger clone lies one nucleotide away.

The immunoSEQ Assay was used to immunosequence TCRbeta CDR3 regions from genomic DNA. Before high-throughput sequencing, genomic DNA was amplified using bias-controlled multiplex PCR. The study's own analysis went as follows. To quantify the absolute abundance of each unique TCRbeta CDR3 region, the sequences were collapsed and filtered. Clonality, defined as 1 minus Pielou's evenness, was calculated using only productive rearrangements. Tumor T-cell fraction was calculated by normalizing TCRbeta template counts to the amount of usable DNA, which was estimated from several housekeeping genes. Clones with significantly greater frequencies in on-treatment versus baseline samples were identified using a previously published method. The immuneACCESS repertoire file appears here via TCRdb, limited to in-frame rearrangements. These files lack a portion of the clones; in checked studies, under half of the deficit traces to unresolved V genes, and the cause of the others is not known. V and J calls and clone size are copied from that table; D and trimming were computed from the DNA. The sample data list 9,500 to 15,000 clones, and about 26% of these were observed just once. Together, the top ten hold roughly 19% of the sample.

Results the study describes overall, beyond this receptor: Patients whose tumor T-cell fraction and clonality increased by week 13 were about 30 times more likely to achieve clinical benefit. The model for predicting response that combines TCR metrics with mutation burden needs to be validated in larger, independent patient cohorts. Tumor T-cell fraction and clonality correlated with PD-L1 staining and CD8+ T-cell counts but not with mutational load. Among patients in the nivolumab-first arm (arm A), tumor TIL clonality before treatment was associated with response (P = .04). Small sample sizes and reduced statistical power limited the analyses of tumor T-cell fraction within each arm.

The TCR comes from a human donor with melanoma. The chain was built from TRBV10-2 and TRBJ1-6; 9 junctional bases match TRBD1. This specimen was tumor tissue (inferred from file names), taken from a patient given nivolumab and ipilimumab in sequence. Read as DNA, the sequence is TGCGCCAGCGACCGGGACAGGGAGGATTCACCCCTCCACTTT. This gives the protein CASDRDREDSPLHF.